The next 9 T cell receptor beta chains were all read from a single sample in a study of OX40 agonist ivuxolimab in advanced cancers. Assay used: immunoSEQ multiplex PCR; TCRdb lists only in-frame clones, some missing. The table includes approximately 77,000 clones, under 95% detected once. Sequences were derived from CD4+ or CD8+ T cells sorted from blood, sampled in a trial of the OX40 agonist ivuxolimab. These receptor sequences come from an adult with an advanced solid tumor such as melanoma, head and neck, liver or kidney cancer.

The rearrangement joins TRBV5-6 to TRBJ1-2, with 7 nucleotides matching TRBD1. Germline trimming cut 5 bases from V and 2 bases from J; bases unmatched to any gene: 3. Germline CDR1 reads SGHDT; CDR2 reads YYEEEE. This CDR3 is 13 amino acids long. The CDR3 loop is CASSQQGNYGYTF. CDR3 in DNA: TGTGCCAGCAGTCAACAGGGGAACTATGGCTACACCTTC.

The chain joins TRBV5-6 to TRBJ2-7, with 9 bases lining up with TRBD1. After removal of 0 bases from V and 1 base from J, the junction contained 2 bases not matched to a gene. The CDR3 extends over 15 amino acids. Germline V gene sequence: CDR1 SGHDT, CDR2 YYEEEE. The CDR3 nucleotides read TGTGCCAGCAGCTTGGTCGGGACAGGGTCCTACGAGCAGTACTTC. It translates to CASSLVGTGSYEQYF.

The V gene is TRBV7-9, the J gene TRBJ2-2, with D uncertain. Trimming shortened V by 4 bases and J by 7 bases, and 13 bases separated the two germline ends. This CDR3 spans 14 amino acids. CDR1 and CDR2 from the germline V gene are SEHNR and FQNEAQ (reference sequence). The CDR3 protein is CASSSLEKIGELFF. CDR3 sequence (DNA): TGTGCCAGCAGCTCGCTCGAGAAGATCGGGGAGCTGTTTTTT.

The chain carries TRBV7-9 and TRBJ1-4; D gene uncertain. Per germline, CDR1 SEHNR and CDR2 FQNEAQ (reference sequence). V was clipped by 4 bases and J by 3 bases, with 15 bases between them. The length of the CDR3 is 16 residues. The CDR3 loop reads CASSSSGEVANEKLFF. The CDR3 nucleotides read TGTGCCAGCAGCTCGTCCGGGGAGGTTGCTAATGAAAAACTGTTTTTT.

J is TRBJ1-1 and V is TRBV15; no reliable D call. The V gene lost 1 base and the J gene lost 5 bases, with 14 bases spanning the gap. The CDR3 is 15 amino acids. CDR1 is LNHNV, CDR2 YYDKDF, per germline (reference sequence). DNA of the CDR3: TGTGCCACCAGCAGAGTACTAAGCGCCTTAACTGAAGCTTTCTTT. Translated, it gives CATSRVLSALTEAFF.

This clone was found once. The rearrangement joins TRBV9 to TRBJ1-1; no reliable D call. Germline V gene sequence: CDR1 SGDLS, CDR2 YYNGEE. CDR3 length equals 13 residues. V dropped 4 bases and J dropped 4 bases, with 11 bases sitting between them. CDR3: CASSSSGGTEAFF. The CDR3 DNA sequence: TGTGCCAGCAGCTCCAGTGGAGGCACTGAAGCTTTCTTT.

The chain carries TRBV5-6 and TRBJ2-7; D gene unclear. There are 12 residues in the CDR3. V was trimmed by 4 bases and J by 5 bases, leaving 10 bases between them. CDR1 SGHDT and CDR2 YYEEEE come from the germline V gene. CDR3 protein: CASSHPPHEQYF. The CDR3 nucleotides read TGTGCCAGCAGCCACCCCCCCCACGAGCAGTACTTC.

The rearrangement uses TRBV19 and TRBJ2-5, with D tentatively TRBD1 (6 bases). V was trimmed by 3 bases and J by 0 bases, leaving 8 bases between them. In germline, CDR1 is LNHDA, CDR2 SQIVND (reference sequence). This CDR3 has 14 residues. The CDR3 protein is CASSIQGYQETQYF. DNA of the CDR3: TGTGCCAGTAGTATTCAGGGGTACCAAGAGACCCAGTACTTC. Supplemented by reference TRBV19 and TRBJ2-5, the full variable domain reads DGGITQSPKYLFRKEGQNVTLSCEQNLNHDAMYWYRQDPGQGLRLIYYSQIVNDFQKGDIAEGYSVSREKKESFPLTVTSAQKNPTAFYLCASSIQGYQETQYFGPGTRLLVL.

The gene calls are TRBV6-5 and TRBJ2-7; D is uncertain. In germline, CDR1 is MNHEY, CDR2 SVGAGI. The V end was cut by 4 bases, the J end by 3 bases, with 16 bases between. This CDR3 contains 15 residues. CDR3 DNA: TGTGCCAGCAGTTCCGGCAACCCCCGGGTCTACGAGCAGTACTTC. The encoded protein is CASSSGNPRVYEQYF.